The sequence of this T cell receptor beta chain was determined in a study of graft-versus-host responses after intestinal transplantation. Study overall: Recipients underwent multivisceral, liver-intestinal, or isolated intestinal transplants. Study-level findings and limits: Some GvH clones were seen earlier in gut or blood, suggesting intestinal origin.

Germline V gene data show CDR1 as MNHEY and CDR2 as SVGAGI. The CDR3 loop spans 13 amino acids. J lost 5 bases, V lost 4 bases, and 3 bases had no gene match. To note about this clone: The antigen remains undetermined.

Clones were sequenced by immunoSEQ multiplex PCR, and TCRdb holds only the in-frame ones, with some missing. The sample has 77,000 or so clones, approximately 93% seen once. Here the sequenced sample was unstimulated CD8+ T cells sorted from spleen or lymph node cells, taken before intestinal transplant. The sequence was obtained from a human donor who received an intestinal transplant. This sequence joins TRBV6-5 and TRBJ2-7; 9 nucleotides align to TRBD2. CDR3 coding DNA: TGTGCCAGCAGTTTCCGGACTAGCGACGAGCAGTACTTC. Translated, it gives CASSFRTSDEQYF.